This T cell receptor beta chain originates from a study of blood T cell repertoires in COVID-19. On the study more broadly: The United States, Italy and Spain provided the acute and convalescent COVID-19 samples.

In the original processing: Nucleated cell counts were estimated from reference gene primer amplification. Assay: immunoSEQ multiplex PCR; the TCRdb copy retains only in-frame clones and omits some. V and J calls and clone size follow that table, whereas D and trimming were derived from the DNA. The sample records 200,000 to 250,000 clones, about 90% being singletons. CDR1 LGHNA and CDR2 YSLEER come from the germline V gene. V gave up 1 base and J gave up 1 base, with 11 bases separating them. This CDR3 is 16 amino acids long. The source is a man aged 18 to 35 with active or convalescent COVID-19. V usage is TRBV4-3 and J usage is TRBJ2-1; tentatively, D is TRBD1 (6 bases). Material for sequencing was peripheral blood. The CDR3, as DNA: TGCGCCAGCAGCCAAGGACTGAGGGGGTCCTACAATGAGCAGTTCTTC. Amino acids: CASSQGLRGSYNEQFF.